Given below is one TCR beta chain in context. As yet, its antigen is unknown. The data were taken from a study of monozygotic twins with cystic fibrosis. Study-wide results and caveats: The repertoire was suggested to be naive-dominated, clonality median about 0.0095. Monozygotic CF twin pairs shared significantly more nucleotide-identical clonotypes than unrelated CF individuals did. In 13 of 16 pairs, V gene usage was closest to the co-twin's.

Clones were read by immunoSEQ multiplex PCR, and TCRdb kept only the in-frame ones, dropping some. This table has about 32,000 clones, about 96% appearing once. CDR1 and CDR2 from the germline V gene are SGHVS and FQNEAQ. CDR3 length: 15 residues. V lost 5 bases, J lost 1 base, and 4 bases stayed unmatched. The TCR originated in a girl aged 2-10 years with cystic fibrosis. This chain joins TRBV7-8 and TRBJ2-7; TRBD2 aligns across 11 bases. The sample taken for sequencing was blood. This CDR3 reads CASSVTSGRSYEQYF. DNA of the CDR3: TGTGCCAGCAGCGTAACTAGCGGGAGATCCTACGAGCAGTACTTC.